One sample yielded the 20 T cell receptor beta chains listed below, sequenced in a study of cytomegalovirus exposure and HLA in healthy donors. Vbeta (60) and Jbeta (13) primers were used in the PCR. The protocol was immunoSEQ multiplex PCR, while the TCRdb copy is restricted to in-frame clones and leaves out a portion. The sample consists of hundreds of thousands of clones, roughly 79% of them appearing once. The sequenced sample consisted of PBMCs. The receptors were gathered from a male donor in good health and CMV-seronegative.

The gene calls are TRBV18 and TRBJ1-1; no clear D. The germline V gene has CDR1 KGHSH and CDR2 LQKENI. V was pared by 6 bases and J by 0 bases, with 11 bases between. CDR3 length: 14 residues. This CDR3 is CASSPPTVNTEAFF. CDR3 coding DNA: TGTGCCAGCTCGCCGCCTACAGTGAACACTGAAGCTTTCTTT.

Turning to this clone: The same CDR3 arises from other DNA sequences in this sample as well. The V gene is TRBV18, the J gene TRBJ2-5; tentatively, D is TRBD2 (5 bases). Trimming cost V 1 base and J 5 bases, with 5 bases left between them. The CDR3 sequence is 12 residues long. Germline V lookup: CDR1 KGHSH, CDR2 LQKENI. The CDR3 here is CASSPRRETQYF. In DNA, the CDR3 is TGTGCCAGCTCACCACGGAGGGAGACCCAGTACTTC.

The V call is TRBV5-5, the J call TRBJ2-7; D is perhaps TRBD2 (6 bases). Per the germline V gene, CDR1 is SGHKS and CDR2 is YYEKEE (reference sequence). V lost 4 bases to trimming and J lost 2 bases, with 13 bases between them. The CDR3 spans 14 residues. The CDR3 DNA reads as TGTGCCAGCAGCCAGGGACTTGCACCCTACGAGCAGTACTTC. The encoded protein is CASSQGLAPYEQYF.

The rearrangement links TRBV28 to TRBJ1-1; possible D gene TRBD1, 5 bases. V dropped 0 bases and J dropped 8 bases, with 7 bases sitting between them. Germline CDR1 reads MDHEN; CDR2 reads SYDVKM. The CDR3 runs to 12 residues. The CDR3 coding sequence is TGTGCCAGCAGTTTATGGGGGCTGGAAGCTTTCTTT. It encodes CASSLWGLEAFF.

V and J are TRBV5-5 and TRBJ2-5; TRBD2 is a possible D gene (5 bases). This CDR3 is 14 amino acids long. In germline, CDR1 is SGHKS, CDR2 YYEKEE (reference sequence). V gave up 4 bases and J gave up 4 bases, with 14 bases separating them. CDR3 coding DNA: TGTGCCAGCAGCCGAGTCCGAGGGCGAGAGACCCAGTACTTC. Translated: CASSRVRGRETQYF. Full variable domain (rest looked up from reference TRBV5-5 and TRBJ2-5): DAGVTQSPTHLIKTRGQQVTLRCSPISGHKSVSWYQQVLGQGPQFIFQYYEKEERGRGNFPDRFSARQFPNYSSELNVNALLLGDSALYLCASSRVRGRETQYFGPGTRLLVL.

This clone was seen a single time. The CDR3 spells CATSKGQGNSPLHF. The CDR3, as DNA: TGTGCCACCAGCAAGGGACAGGGGAATTCACCCCTCCACTTT. This chain joins TRBV15 and TRBJ1-6, with 10 bases lining up with TRBD1. The V gene end was trimmed by 4 bases and the J gene end by 7 bases; junction bases not matched to a gene: 1. Germline-derived CDR1 and CDR2 are LNHNV and YYDKDF (reference sequence). CDR3 length equals 14 residues.

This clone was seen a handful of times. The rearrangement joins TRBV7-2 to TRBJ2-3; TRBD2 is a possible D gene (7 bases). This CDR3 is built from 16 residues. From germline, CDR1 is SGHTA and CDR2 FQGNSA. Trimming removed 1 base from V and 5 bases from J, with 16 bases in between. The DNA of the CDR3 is TGTGCCAGCAGCTTAGATCCGGCGGGGGCGGGAGATACGCAGTATTTT. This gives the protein CASSLDPAGAGDTQYF.

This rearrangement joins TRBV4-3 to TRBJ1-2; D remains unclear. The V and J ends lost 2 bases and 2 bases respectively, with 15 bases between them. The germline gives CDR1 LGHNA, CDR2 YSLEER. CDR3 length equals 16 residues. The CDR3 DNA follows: TGCGCCAGCAGCCAACTCAGTTTAACCTCCAACTATGGCTACACCTTC. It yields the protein CASSQLSLTSNYGYTF.

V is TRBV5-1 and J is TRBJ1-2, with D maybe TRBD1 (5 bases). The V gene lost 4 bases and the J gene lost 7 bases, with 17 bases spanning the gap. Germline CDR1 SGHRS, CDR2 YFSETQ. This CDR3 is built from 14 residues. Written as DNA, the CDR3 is TGCGCCAGCAGCCCGAAAGGGCAGGGCAGTGGCTACACCTTC. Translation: CASSPKGQGSGYTF.

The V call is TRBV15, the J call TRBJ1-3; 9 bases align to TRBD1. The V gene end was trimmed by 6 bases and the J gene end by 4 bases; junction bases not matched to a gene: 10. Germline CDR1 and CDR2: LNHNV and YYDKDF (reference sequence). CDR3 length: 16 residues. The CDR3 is CATSFTGGQGGNTIYF. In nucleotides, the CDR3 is TGTGCCACCAGTTTTACAGGGGGCCAGGGAGGAAACACCATATATTTT.

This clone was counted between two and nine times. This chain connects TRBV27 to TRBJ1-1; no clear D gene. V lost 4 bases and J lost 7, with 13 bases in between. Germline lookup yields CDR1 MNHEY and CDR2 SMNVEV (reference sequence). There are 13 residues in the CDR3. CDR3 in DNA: TGTGCCAGCAGTTCCCGGGAGGTGAGTGAAGCTTTCTTT. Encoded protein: CASSSREVSEAFF.

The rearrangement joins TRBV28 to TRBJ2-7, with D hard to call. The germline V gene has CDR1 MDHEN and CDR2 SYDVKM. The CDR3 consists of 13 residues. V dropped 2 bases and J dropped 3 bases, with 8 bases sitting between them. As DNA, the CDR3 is TGTGCCAGCAGTTTAAGGCAGGACTACGAGCAGTACTTC. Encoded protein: CASSLRQDYEQYF.

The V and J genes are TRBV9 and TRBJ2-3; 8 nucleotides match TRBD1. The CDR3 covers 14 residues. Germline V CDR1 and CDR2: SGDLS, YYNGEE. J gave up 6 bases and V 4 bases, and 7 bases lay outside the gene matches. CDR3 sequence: CASSYRTGKDTQYF. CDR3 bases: TGTGCCAGCAGCTATAGGACAGGGAAGGATACGCAGTATTTT. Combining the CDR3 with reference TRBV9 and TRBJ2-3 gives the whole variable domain DSGVTQTPKHLITATGQRVTLRCSPRSGDLSVYWYQQSLDQGLQFLIQYYNGEERAKGNILERFSAQQFPDLHSELNLSSLELGDSALYFCASSYRTGKDTQYFGPGTRLTVL.

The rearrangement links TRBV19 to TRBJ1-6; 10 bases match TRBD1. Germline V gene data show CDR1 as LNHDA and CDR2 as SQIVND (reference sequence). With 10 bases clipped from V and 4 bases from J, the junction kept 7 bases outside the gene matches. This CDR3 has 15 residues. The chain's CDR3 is CATKDRGTYNSPLHF. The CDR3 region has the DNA TGTGCCACCAAGGACAGGGGGACTTATAATTCACCCCTCCACTTT.

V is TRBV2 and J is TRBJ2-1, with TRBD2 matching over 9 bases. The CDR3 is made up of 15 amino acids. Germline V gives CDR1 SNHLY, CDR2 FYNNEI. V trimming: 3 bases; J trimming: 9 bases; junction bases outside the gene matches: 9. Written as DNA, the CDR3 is TGTGCCAGCAGTGACCATTTAGCGGGGGTTGGTGAGCAGTTCTTC. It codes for CASSDHLAGVGEQFF.

The CDR3 region has the DNA TGTGCCAGCAGTGAACTGAGGAACACTGAAGCTTTCTTT. Translation gives CASSELRNTEAFF. This chain joins TRBV6-1 and TRBJ1-1; D gene unclear. Trimming removed 2 bases from V and 1 base from J, with 5 bases in between. The germline CDR1 and CDR2 sequences are MNHNS and SASEGT. The CDR3 consists of 13 residues.

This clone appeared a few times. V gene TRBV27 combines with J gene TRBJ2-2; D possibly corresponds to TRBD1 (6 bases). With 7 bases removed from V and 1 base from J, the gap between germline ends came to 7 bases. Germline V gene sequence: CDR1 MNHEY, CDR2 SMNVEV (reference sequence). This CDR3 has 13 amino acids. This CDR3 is CASNRVNTGELFF. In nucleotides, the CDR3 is TGTGCCAGCAACAGGGTGAACACCGGGGAGCTGTTTTTT.

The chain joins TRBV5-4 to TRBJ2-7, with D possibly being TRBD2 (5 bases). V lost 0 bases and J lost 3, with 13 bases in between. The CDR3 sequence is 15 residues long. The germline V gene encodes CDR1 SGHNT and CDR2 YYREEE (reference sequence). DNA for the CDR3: TGTGCCAGCAGCTTGGGGCGGGCGGATAACTACGAGCAGTACTTC. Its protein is CASSLGRADNYEQYF.

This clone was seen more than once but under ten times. CDR3 coding DNA: TGTGCCACCAGCAGAGATCGGGGGGAAAATCAGCCCCAGCATTTT. Its protein is CATSRDRGENQPQHF. The J gene is TRBJ1-5, the V gene TRBV15; a possible D gene is TRBD1 (5 bases). The length of the CDR3 is 15 residues. CDR1 and CDR2 (germline): LNHNV, YYDKDF (reference sequence). V lost 0 bases to trimming and J lost 4 bases, with 10 bases between them. The variable domain in full, with the rest retrieved from reference TRBV15 and TRBJ1-5, is DAMVIQNPRYQVTQFGKPVTLSCSQTLNHNVMYWYQQKSSQAPKLLFHYYDKDFNNEADTPDNFQSRRPNTSFCFLDIRSPGLGDTAMYLCATSRDRGENQPQHFGDGTRLSIL.

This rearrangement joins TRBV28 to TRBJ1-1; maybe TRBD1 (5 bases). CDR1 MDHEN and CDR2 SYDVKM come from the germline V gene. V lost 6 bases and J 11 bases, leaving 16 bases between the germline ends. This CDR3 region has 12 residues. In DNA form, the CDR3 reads TGTGCCAGCAGCCCAGGGCGTCAAGAGGCTTTCTTT. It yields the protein CASSPGRQEAFF.